This T cell receptor (beta chain) was sequenced for a study of T-cell memory formation after mild COVID-19. Notes on the study in general: CD4+ contracting clones were found mainly in CM and EM, and CD8+ ones in EMRA.

Germline assignment: CDR1 SEHNR and CDR2 FQNEAQ (reference sequence). This CDR3 region has 18 residues. The ends lost 5 bases at V and 0 bases at J; junction bases unmatched: 12. As for this clonotype: The antigen is undetermined.

TCRdb re-derived calls from the 5' RACE reads in MiXCR, one entry per CDR3 protein. The data contain about 47,000 distinct CDR3 sequences, roughly 9.8% of them singletons. The chain carries TRBV7-9 and TRBJ2-1; 8 nucleotides match TRBD2. The source is an adult woman who had mild COVID-19 (a few samples of this study predate the infection). Cell type and time point are not known. Sequenced: PBMCs or a T cell subset sorted from them (not recorded which). CDR3 sequence (DNA): TGTGCCAGCAGCGCCCCAAGGGAGCGGGGGAGCTCCTACAATGAGCAGTTCTTC. It encodes CASSAPRERGSSYNEQFF. Together with reference TRBV7-9 and TRBJ2-1, the CDR3 gives the full variable domain: DTGVSQNPRHKITKRGQNVTFRCDPISEHNRLYWYRQTLGQGPEFLTYFQNEAQLEKSRLLSDRFSAERPKGSFSTLEIQRTEQGDSAMYLCASSAPRERGSSYNEQFFGPGTRLTVL.